The 32 T cell receptor beta chains below all came from one sample that was sequenced in a study of T cells in Graves' hyperthyroidism and ophthalmopathy. TCR beta CDR3 sequences were amplified from RNA transcripts. The HTBI primer set served for first-round RT-PCR of the TCR CDR3. MiXCR, run by TCRdb on the multiplex PCR reads, gives a single entry per CDR3 protein. Of hundreds of thousands of distinct CDR3 sequences listed, 20% to 25% are singletons. Sequencing was performed on blood. These receptors came from a man aged 25-45 years with Graves' ophthalmopathy.

In this sample, this clonotype turned up many times. The chain couples TRBV30 to TRBJ2-1, with 9 nucleotides matching TRBD2. Germline loops: CDR1 GTSNPN, CDR2 SVGIG (reference sequence). Germline trimming cut 2 bases from V and 9 bases from J; bases unmatched to any gene: 8. The CDR3 has 14 amino acids. DNA of the CDR3: TGTGCCTGGAGTAATAGCGGGAGTGGTATTGAGCAGTTCTTC. Its protein product is CAWSNSGSGIEQFF.

This clonotype was recorded many times. The chain links TRBV6-1 to TRBJ2-5, with 11 bases that match TRBD2. Unmatched junction bases numbered 10, after V lost 3 bases and J lost 4 bases. The CDR3 consists of 17 residues. Germline CDR1 MNHNS, CDR2 SASEGT. DNA for the CDR3: TGTGCCAGCAGTGATGCTCCTAGCGGGAGGTCGAGAGAGACCCAGTACTTC. It specifies CASSDAPSGRSRETQYF.

This clonotype was observed at least ten times. J is TRBJ2-1 and V is TRBV3-1, with TRBD1 matching over 7 bases. There are 17 residues in the CDR3. V lost 1 base and J lost 6; bases outside the gene matches: 12. The V gene's germline CDR1 is LGHDT and CDR2 YNNKEL (reference sequence). The CDR3 loop is CASSQGGTVPGVNEQFF. CDR3 bases: TGTGCCAGCAGCCAAGGTGGGACAGTCCCAGGCGTCAATGAGCAGTTCTTC.

This clonotype has more than one count but fewer than ten. This chain joins TRBV24-1 and TRBJ2-3, with a weak D call TRBD2 (5 bases). Germline V gives CDR1 KGHDR, CDR2 SFDVKD. The CDR3 sequence is 15 residues long. Trimming cost V 4 bases and J 4 bases, with 14 bases left between them. The CDR3 here is CATSDRERVADTQYF. The CDR3 DNA sequence: TGTGCCACCAGTGACCGGGAAAGAGTAGCAGATACGCAGTATTTT.

This clonotype was recorded many times. The J gene is TRBJ2-1, the V gene TRBV3-1; D is unclear. V was shortened by 5 bases and J by 9 bases, with 11 bases between the two germline ends. Germline CDR1 reads LGHDT; CDR2 reads YNNKEL (reference sequence). CDR3 length: 12 amino acids. CDR3 amino acids: CASSASGGEQFF. The DNA for the CDR3 is TGTGCCAGCAGCGCTTCGGGTGGTGAGCAGTTCTTC.

The V gene is TRBV10-3, the J gene TRBJ1-1; 8 bases fit TRBD1. Germline assignment: CDR1 ENHRY and CDR2 SYGVKD. The CDR3 contains 15 residues. With 5 bases clipped from V and 4 bases from J, the junction kept 9 bases outside the gene matches. The CDR3 here is CAISLRGQGRTEAFF. The CDR3 nucleotides read TGTGCCATCAGTTTGCGAGGACAGGGTCGCACTGAAGCTTTCTTT.

This clonotype was seen repeatedly, ten times or more. The chain links TRBV12-3 or TRBV12-4 to TRBJ2-3; perhaps TRBD2 as D (6 bases). The germline V and J ends were trimmed by 3 bases and 2 bases, with 15 bases remaining between them. CDR3 size: 16 residues. As DNA, the CDR3 is TGTGCCAGCAGTTTCCCCGGCGGGGCAGCCACAGATACGCAGTATTTT. Translating gives CASSFPGGAATDTQYF.

The V and J genes are TRBV18 and TRBJ2-6; D is unresolved. CDR1 and CDR2 from the germline V gene are KGHSH and LQKENI. This CDR3 comprises 15 residues. V lost 3 bases and J lost 0, with 6 bases in between. CDR3 DNA sequence: TGTGCCAGCTCACCGAAGCACTCTGGGGCCAACGTCCTGACTTTC. Its translation: CASSPKHSGANVLTF. The complete variable domain, with remaining parts taken from reference TRBV18 and TRBJ2-6, reads NAGVMQNPRHLVRRRGQEARLRCSPMKGHSHVYWYRQLPEEGLKFMVYLQKENIIDESGMPKERFSAEFPKEGPSILRIQQVVRGDSAAYFCASSPKHSGANVLTFGAGSRLTVL.

The rearrangement links TRBV29-1 to TRBJ2-7; TRBD1 is a possible D gene (5 bases). Looked up from germline, CDR1 is SQVTM and CDR2 is ANQGSEA. The CDR3 sequence is 13 residues long. The V end was cut by 4 bases, the J end by 5 bases, with 15 bases between. CDR3 DNA sequence: TGCAGCGTTGTCTGGCAGGGTGAGAACGAGCAGTACTTC. Translating gives CSVVWQGENEQYF.

This chain connects TRBV5-1 to TRBJ2-7; D may be TRBD1 (6 bases). CDR1 is SGHRS and CDR2 is YFSETQ in the germline V gene. The length of the CDR3 is 14 residues. The germline V and J ends were trimmed by 2 bases and 1 base, with 10 bases remaining between them. The CDR3 DNA sequence: TGCGCCAGCAGCTTTCAGGGGCCTTCCTACGAGCAGTACTTC. Its protein is CASSFQGPSYEQYF. The full variable domain, completed using reference TRBV5-1 and TRBJ2-7, is KAGVTQTPRYLIKTRGQQVTLSCSPISGHRSVSWYQQTPGQGLQFLFEYFSETQRNKGNFPGRFSGRQFSNSRSEMNVSTLELGDSALYLCASSFQGPSYEQYFGPGTRLTVT.

This clonotype was detected a few times. The V and J genes are TRBV10-3 and TRBJ2-3; 10 nucleotides align to TRBD2. The germline CDR1 and CDR2 sequences are ENHRY and SYGVKD. This CDR3 comprises 16 residues. V lost 2 bases to trimming and J lost 3 bases; unmatched junction nucleotides: 5. The CDR3 reads CAISEPGLADTDTQYF. CDR3 coding DNA: TGTGCCATCAGTGAGCCTGGACTAGCGGATACAGATACGCAGTATTTT.

Many counts were recorded for this clonotype. The chain employs TRBV20-1 and TRBJ1-6; D is unclear. Germline V gene data show CDR1 as DFQATT and CDR2 as SNEGSKA (reference sequence). This CDR3 spans 13 amino acids. V was cut by 0 bases and J by 10 bases, with 10 bases left in between. The CDR3 DNA sequence: TGCAGTGCTAGAGATGGGGTCGGGTCACCCCTCCACTTT. Translated, it gives CSARDGVGSPLHF.

This clonotype was counted many times. This chain joins TRBV11-2 and TRBJ2-2, with D uncertain. The CDR3 is 16 residues long. CDR1 is SGHAT and CDR2 is FQNNGV in the germline V gene. The germline V and J ends were trimmed by 3 bases and 0 bases, with 11 bases remaining between them. This CDR3 reads CASSFLTSSNTGELFF. The CDR3 coding sequence is TGTGCCAGCAGCTTTCTTACCTCATCGAACACCGGGGAGCTGTTTTTT.

The chain has TRBV3-1 and TRBJ2-3; D might be TRBD2 (6 bases). The V and J ends lost 0 bases and 2 bases respectively, with 15 bases between them. CDR1 is LGHDT and CDR2 is YNNKEL in the germline V gene (reference sequence). This CDR3 is 17 amino acids long. This chain's CDR3 is CASSQEGRPGDTDTQYF. CDR3 in DNA: TGTGCCAGCAGCCAAGAGGGGAGGCCTGGTGACACAGATACGCAGTATTTT.

The chain recombines TRBV15 with TRBJ2-3; D may be TRBD2 (6 bases). Trimming stripped 10 bases from V and 6 bases from J, with 26 bases between. This CDR3 comprises 16 residues. Germline values: CDR1 LNHNV, CDR2 YYDKDF (reference sequence). For the CDR3, the DNA is TGTGCCATTCTTACCATTGGCGCCGTTGGAGGGGATACGCAGTATTTT. Protein: CAILTIGAVGGDTQYF.

This clonotype has a handful of counts. J is TRBJ2-5 and V is TRBV27; TRBD2 matches 10 bases. Germline CDR1 reads MNHEY; CDR2 reads SMNVEV (reference sequence). This CDR3 contains 14 residues. The ends lost 10 bases at V and 9 bases at J; junction bases unmatched: 14. The CDR3 region has the DNA TGTGCCACCACCACCCGCGAAGCGGGAGGGTCCCAGTACTTC. Its translation is CATTTREAGGSQYF.

This clonotype was seen many times. This chain uses TRBV7-6 with TRBJ2-7; 10 bases are shared with TRBD2. Germline-derived CDR1 and CDR2 are SGHVS and FNYEAQ. Trimming at V came to 5 bases and at J to 1 base, leaving 5 bases not matched to a gene. The CDR3 has 15 amino acids. The CDR3 protein is CASSRTSGGSYEQYF. CDR3 in DNA: TGTGCCAGCAGCCGGACTAGCGGAGGGTCCTACGAGCAGTACTTC. Full variable domain (missing parts from reference TRBV7-6 and TRBJ2-7): GAGVSQSPRYKVTKRGQDVALRCDPISGHVSLYWYRQALGQGPEFLTYFNYEAQQDKSGLPNDRFSAERPEGSISTLTIQRTEQRDSAMYRCASSRTSGGSYEQYFGPGTRLTVT.

The rearrangement uses TRBV5-1 and TRBJ2-1; 9 bases match TRBD2. The germline V gene encodes CDR1 SGHRS and CDR2 YFSETQ. V shed 5 bases, J shed 8 bases, and the junction held 17 bases outside the gene matches. This CDR3 is built from 17 residues. The CDR3 is CASSPRRREGPRDEQFF. The CDR3, as DNA: TGCGCCAGCAGTCCCCGGCGGCGGGAGGGCCCGCGGGATGAGCAGTTCTTC.

This chain uses TRBV4-1 with TRBJ2-7, with D perhaps TRBD2 (6 bases). V dropped 0 bases and J dropped 6 bases, with 12 bases sitting between them. CDR1 is MGHRA, CDR2 YSYEKL, per germline. The CDR3 contains 14 residues. The CDR3 protein is CASSQDYERAEQYF. DNA of the CDR3: TGCGCCAGCAGCCAAGACTACGAGCGGGCCGAGCAGTACTTC.

The chain has TRBV12-3 or TRBV12-4 and TRBJ2-1, with 9 bases that match TRBD2. The CDR3 has 17 amino acids. The J segment lost 10 bases and the V segment lost 5 bases, leaving 18 bases of the junction unmatched. The CDR3 reads CASSVGTDLAGTEEQFF. In nucleotides, the CDR3 is TGTGCCAGCAGTGTAGGGACAGACCTAGCGGGAACAGAGGAGCAGTTCTTC.

The chain has TRBV14 and TRBJ2-3; D not resolved. CDR1 and CDR2 (germline): SGHDN, FVKESK. The CDR3 covers 16 residues. Trimming removed 4 bases from V and 1 base from J, with 15 bases in between. The CDR3 DNA follows: TGTGCCAGCAGCCCACTCTCCGATCTAGGCACAGATACGCAGTATTTT. It is translated as CASSPLSDLGTDTQYF.

This chain links TRBV10-2 with TRBJ2-3; D is possibly TRBD1 or TRBD2 (5 bases each). CDR1 and CDR2 from the germline V gene are WSHSY and SAAADI. The V gene lost 2 bases and the J gene lost 8 bases, with 14 bases spanning the gap. The CDR3 is made up of 14 amino acids. The CDR3, as DNA: TGCGCCAGCAGTGAGCGGGACCCCTGGACTACGCAGTATTTT. Protein sequence: CASSERDPWTTQYF.

There are many counts of this clonotype. V is TRBV11-2 and J is TRBJ2-5; a possible D gene is TRBD2 (5 bases). Germline V gene sequence: CDR1 SGHAT, CDR2 FQNNGV. The germline V and J ends were trimmed by 3 bases and 5 bases, with 13 bases remaining between them. CDR3 length: 14 amino acids. CDR3 DNA sequence: TGTGCCAGCAGCTTGGTGTCAGGCGGGGAGACCCAGTACTTC. Protein: CASSLVSGGETQYF.

This clonotype came up many times. This rearrangement joins TRBV28 to TRBJ2-7; the match to TRBD1 covers 9 bases. Per the germline V gene, CDR1 is MDHEN and CDR2 is SYDVKM. V gave up 6 bases and J gave up 3 bases; unmatched junction bases: 6. The CDR3 extends over 14 amino acids. CDR3 bases: TGTGCCAGCAGCGCCGGGACAGGGAACTACGAGCAGTACTTC. Its protein product is CASSAGTGNYEQYF.

This clonotype occurred a few times. The genes are TRBV28 and TRBJ2-1; TRBD2 aligns across 7 bases. Germline trimming cut 2 bases from V and 9 bases from J; bases unmatched to any gene: 10. Germline-derived CDR1 and CDR2 are MDHEN and SYDVKM. This CDR3 is built from 15 residues. The CDR3 sequence is CASSLGRASTAEQFF. The CDR3 DNA reads as TGTGCCAGCAGTTTAGGGAGGGCCTCGACCGCTGAGCAGTTCTTC.

The CDR3 loop is CASSQVWNTGELFF. CDR3 coding DNA: TGTGCCAGCAGCCAAGTATGGAACACCGGGGAGCTGTTTTTT. The chain links TRBV14 to TRBJ2-2; D remains ambiguous. Germline CDR1 SGHDN, CDR2 FVKESK. CDR3 size: 14 residues. V lost 1 base and J 1 base, leaving 4 bases between the germline ends.

This clonotype appeared once. This may arise from a read error, as a much more abundant clone is one base away. The chain is built from TRBV30 and TRBJ1-1, with a weak D call TRBD1 (6 bases). The CDR3 loop spans 13 amino acids. CDR1 is GTSNPN, CDR2 SVGIG, per germline (reference sequence). The CDR3 region is CAWSLGQYTGAFF. For the CDR3, the DNA is TGTGCCTGGAGCCTTGGACAGTACACTGGAGCTTTCTTT.

The V and J genes are TRBV9 and TRBJ2-3; 10 nucleotides align to TRBD2. CDR1 SGDLS and CDR2 YYNGEE come from the germline V gene. The trim removed 0 bases at V and 2 bases at J, leaving 6 bases unmatched. The CDR3 consists of 17 residues. The CDR3: CASSVARTSGATDTQYF. CDR3 in DNA: TGTGCCAGCAGCGTAGCCAGGACTAGCGGCGCCACAGATACGCAGTATTTT.

This clonotype has more than one count but fewer than ten. Since no conserved phenylalanine or tryptophan closes the CDR3, a read error is the likely cause. V gene TRBV3-1 combines with J gene TRBJ1-4; the D gene is possibly TRBD1 (5 bases). V lost 3 bases to trimming and J lost 0 bases, with 11 bases between them. The CDR3 sequence is 16 residues long. Germline values: CDR1 LGHDT, CDR2 YNNKEL (reference sequence). CDR3 nucleotide sequence: TGTGCCAGCAGCCAGGGGACCGTTGCAACTAATGAAAAACTGTTTCTT. Translation: CASSQGTVATNEKLFL.

The rearrangement joins TRBV5-5 to TRBJ1-5; no clear D. V lost 4 bases and J 0 bases, leaving 14 bases between the germline ends. Germline V gene lookup returns CDR1 SGHKS and CDR2 YYEKEE (reference sequence). This CDR3 contains 16 residues. The CDR3 DNA reads TGTGCCAGCAGCCCCCGGGCAGAGTATAGCAATCAGCCCCAGCATTTT. It specifies CASSPRAEYSNQPQHF.

This clonotype was recorded a few times. The chain joins TRBV20-1 to TRBJ1-6; D unclear. The V gene's germline CDR1 is DFQATT and CDR2 SNEGSKA (reference sequence). V lost 5 bases to trimming and J lost 8 bases, with 13 bases between them. The CDR3 has 13 residues. The CDR3 DNA is TGCAGTGCTGGTAGGGCAGAATATTCACCCCTCCACTTT. This translates into CSAGRAEYSPLHF.

The rearrangement links TRBV5-1 to TRBJ2-1, with 8 bases fitting TRBD2. The germline gives CDR1 SGHRS, CDR2 YFSETQ. V dropped 5 bases and J dropped 6; count of bases not matched to a gene: 13. CDR3 length: 16 amino acids. The CDR3 bases are TGCGCCAGCAGTCCAGCGGGGCTAGCGGGTCTCAATGAGCAGTTCTTC. It specifies CASSPAGLAGLNEQFF.